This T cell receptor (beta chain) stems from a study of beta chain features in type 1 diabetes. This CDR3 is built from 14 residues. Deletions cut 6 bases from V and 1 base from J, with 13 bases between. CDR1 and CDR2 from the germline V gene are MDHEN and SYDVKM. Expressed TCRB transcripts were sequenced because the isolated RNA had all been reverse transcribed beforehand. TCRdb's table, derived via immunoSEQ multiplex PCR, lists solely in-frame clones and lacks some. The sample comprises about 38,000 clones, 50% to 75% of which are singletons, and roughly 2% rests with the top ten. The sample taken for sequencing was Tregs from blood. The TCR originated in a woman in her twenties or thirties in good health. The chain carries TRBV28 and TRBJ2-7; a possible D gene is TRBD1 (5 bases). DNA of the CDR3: TGTGCCAGCAGAGACAGCCTTACTTCCTACGAGCAGTACTTC. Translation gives CASRDSLTSYEQYF.